These 10 T cell receptor beta chains came from one sample sequenced in a study of T cell changes during pregnancy in multiple sclerosis. The protocol was immunoSEQ multiplex PCR, while the TCRdb copy is restricted to in-frame clones and leaves out a portion. The data hold about 99,000 clones, with over 85% observed a single time. Sequencing used peripheral blood, obtained after pregnancy. All receptors come from a female donor with multiple sclerosis, enrolled in a pregnancy study.

The chain carries TRBV5-6 and TRBJ2-7; 7 nucleotides match TRBD1. CDR3 size: 14 residues. The V and J ends lost 3 bases and 2 bases, in that order; junction bases with no gene match: 5. The germline gives CDR1 SGHDT, CDR2 YYEEEE. CDR3 in amino acids: CASSSWDSAYEQYF. The CDR3 region has the DNA TGTGCCAGCAGCTCCTGGGACAGCGCCTACGAGCAGTACTTC.

This rearrangement joins TRBV6-1 to TRBJ2-7, with 7 nucleotides matching TRBD2. The CDR3 length is 14 residues. J lost 3 bases, V lost 6 bases, and 8 bases had no gene match. Looked up from germline, CDR1 is MNHNS and CDR2 is SASEGT. CDR3 DNA: TGTGCCAGCAGGATGAGCGGGGCAGGCTACGAGCAGTACTTC. As protein: CASRMSGAGYEQYF.

The chain carries TRBV18 and TRBJ1-3; tentatively, D is TRBD1 (5 bases). CDR1 is KGHSH, CDR2 LQKENI, per germline. Trimming shortened V by 0 bases and J by 0 bases, and 9 bases separated the two germline ends. CDR3 size: 16 residues. The CDR3 spells CASSPPWQGSGNTIYF. For the CDR3, the DNA is TGTGCCAGCTCACCACCGTGGCAGGGCTCTGGAAACACCATATATTTT.

In its sample, this clone was seen a few times. The J gene is TRBJ2-7, the V gene TRBV2; D possibly corresponds to TRBD1 (6 bases). The CDR3 loop spans 14 amino acids. Trimming removed 6 bases at V and 5 bases at J, with 17 bases between. CDR1 and CDR2 from the germline V gene are SNHLY and FYNNEI. CDR3 sequence (DNA): TGTGCCAGCAGGGAACAGGGTCCCACTAACGAGCAGTACTTC. This gives the protein CASREQGPTNEQYF.

CDR3 coding DNA: TGTGCCAGCAGCTTAGGACGACAGTCTAATGAAAAACTGTTTTTT. It specifies CASSLGRQSNEKLFF. The chain carries TRBV7-9 and TRBJ1-4; D may be TRBD1 (5 bases). The V gene lost 1 base and the J gene lost 3 bases, with 9 bases spanning the gap. Germline values: CDR1 SEHNR, CDR2 FQNEAQ (reference sequence). The CDR3 has 15 amino acids.

This chain joins TRBV4-1 and TRBJ2-1; 11 bases align to TRBD2. Trimming cost V 0 bases and J 8 bases; bases outside gene matches: 9. There are 17 residues in the CDR3. The germline V gene has CDR1 MGHRA and CDR2 YSYEKL. CDR3 in amino acids: CASSQESVLAGVYEQFF. The CDR3 DNA sequence: TGCGCCAGCAGCCAAGAATCTGTACTAGCGGGAGTTTATGAGCAGTTCTTC.

The gene calls are TRBV28 and TRBJ2-2; D not certain. The V gene's germline CDR1 is MDHEN and CDR2 SYDVKM. The CDR3 sequence is 13 residues long. Trimming pared 3 bases from V and 3 bases from J, leaving 5 bases between. The CDR3 DNA is TGTGCCAGCAGTTTCCCAGACACCGGGGAGCTGTTTTTT. The encoded protein is CASSFPDTGELFF.

The V gene is TRBV7-6, the J gene TRBJ2-7, with a possible D match to TRBD2 (6 bases). The germline V and J ends were trimmed by 3 bases and 1 base, with 16 bases remaining between them. From germline, CDR1 is SGHVS and CDR2 FNYEAQ. The CDR3 length is 16 residues. The CDR3 nucleotides are TGTGCCAGCAGCTTGGAAAGCGGGCCCGTTTCCTACGAGCAGTACTTC. It translates to CASSLESGPVSYEQYF.

The V gene is TRBV5-6, the J gene TRBJ2-3; D is undetermined. Deletions cut 0 bases from V and 4 bases from J, with 9 bases between. In germline, CDR1 is SGHDT, CDR2 YYEEEE. This CDR3 is 14 amino acids long. For the CDR3, the DNA is TGTGCCAGCAGCTTGGTTCCAGGCCCAGATACGCAGTATTTT. It codes for CASSLVPGPDTQYF.

The V gene is TRBV5-1, the J gene TRBJ2-7; 8 bases match TRBD2. CDR3 length: 14 residues. The trim removed 2 bases at V and 6 bases at J, leaving 7 bases unmatched. From germline, CDR1 is SGHRS and CDR2 YFSETQ. This chain's CDR3 is CASSFGTSRVEQYF. The CDR3 DNA is TGCGCCAGCAGCTTCGGGACTAGTAGGGTCGAGCAGTACTTC.